This T cell receptor (beta chain) was documented in a study of shared clonotypes between healthy human individuals. The CDR3 has 14 amino acids. The germline CDR1 and CDR2 sequences are MNHNS and SASEGT. The trim removed 2 bases at V and 3 bases at J, leaving 4 bases unmatched. Several immunoSEQ plates received, in even portions, the genomic DNA of each subset. TCRdb keeps only in-frame clones here, not all; method: immunoSEQ multiplex PCR. The profile shows approximately 1.5 million clones, 95% to 99% of them singletons. Study-wide points: Memory subsets generally showed smaller estimated richness than naive subsets did. Naive CD4 clonotypes overlapped across several donors at about 5%.

This clone was found once. Its specificity is not known. Those who donated were healthy HIV-negative adults, with no recent acute infections or vaccinations reported. The V call is TRBV6-1, the J call TRBJ2-7, with 7 bases identical to TRBD1. Material for sequencing was naive CD4+ T cells sorted from blood. As for subset: CD45RA+ positively selected. This receptor was identified in a man aged 30 to 39 in good health. CDR3: CASSETGANYEQYF. In DNA, the CDR3 is TGTGCCAGCAGTGAAACAGGGGCAAACTACGAGCAGTACTTC.